This entry features one T cell receptor beta chain sequence. These data are taken from a study of T cell changes during pregnancy in multiple sclerosis. Some clones are missing from TCRdb's copy, which holds only in-frame ones; the method was immunoSEQ multiplex PCR. The data show about 59,000 clones, around 94% seen once. V gave up 0 bases and J gave up 2 bases, with 13 bases separating them. This CDR3 has 16 amino acids. Germline V CDR1 and CDR2: MGHRA, YSYEKL. The sequence was obtained from a female donor with multiple sclerosis, enrolled in a pregnancy study. The sample consisted of CD8+ T cells from peripheral blood mononuclear cells, taken after pregnancy. The rearrangement joins TRBV4-1 to TRBJ1-2; the D gene is possibly TRBD1 (5 bases). CDR3 sequence reads: CASSQDLDTSNYGYTF. The CDR3 DNA follows: TGCGCCAGCAGCCAAGACCTGGACACGTCAAACTATGGCTACACCTTC.